This passage covers 27 T cell receptor beta chains from one sample sequenced in a study of blood T cells in healthy people across ages. It was with a sample-barcoded 5' primer and a J-beta primer mix that a second PCR of roughly 6 to 12 cycles was run. In TCRdb, the 5' RACE reads were re-called with MiXCR into one record per CDR3 protein. The data contain just under 750,000 distinct CDR3 sequences, approximately 21% of them singletons. The specimen was blood. These receptors were obtained from a man in his 70s in good health.

V and J are TRBV6-5 and TRBJ2-3; D might be TRBD2 (5 bases). Germline-derived CDR1 and CDR2 are MNHEY and SVGAGI. The V gene lost 5 bases and the J gene lost 2 bases, with 14 bases spanning the gap. The CDR3 loop spans 15 amino acids. The CDR3 DNA reads as TGTGCCAGCAGTCCCGAGGGAGTTCTCACAGATACGCAGTATTTT. Translated, it gives CASSPEGVLTDTQYF.

The V call is TRBV6-1, the J call TRBJ1-2; tentatively, D is TRBD1 (5 bases). The germline gives CDR1 MNHNS, CDR2 SASEGT. Between the trimmed V and J ends, which lost 4 bases and 4 bases, there was a span of 19 bases. This CDR3 has 16 amino acids. CDR3 amino acids: CASSAEAAGLIYGYTF. CDR3 nucleotides: TGTGCCAGCAGTGCTGAGGCAGCAGGGCTGATCTATGGCTACACCTTC.

The chain employs TRBV29-1 and TRBJ1-2; 9 nucleotides align to TRBD1. J lost 5 bases, V lost 3 bases, and 4 bases had no gene match. The CDR3 sequence is 13 residues long. Germline V lookup: CDR1 SQVTM, CDR2 ANQGSEA. CDR3 in amino acids: CSVEDRGLYGYTF. The CDR3, as DNA: TGCAGCGTTGAGGACAGGGGACTTTATGGCTACACCTTC.

This clonotype was seen only a few times. This chain uses TRBV21-1 with TRBJ2-1; the tabulated D call, TRBD2, remains unverified against the DNA. TRBV21-1 is recorded as a pseudogene. This CDR3 is 17 amino acids long. The CDR3 loop reads CASSMMSGSGPYNEQFF. The CDR3 nucleotides are TGTGCCAGCAGCATGATGAGCGGGAGTGGTCCCTACAATGAGCAGTTCTTC.

The rearrangement joins TRBV27 to TRBJ2-7; TRBD2 agrees at 7 bases. CDR3 length: 12 residues. Unmatched junction bases numbered 4, after V lost 5 bases and J lost 6 bases. The germline V gene encodes CDR1 MNHEY and CDR2 SMNVEV (reference sequence). CDR3 in amino acids: CASSMGGTEQYF. The CDR3 nucleotides are TGTGCCAGCAGTATGGGAGGGACCGAGCAGTACTTC.

This chain links TRBV7-8 with TRBJ2-5; TRBD1 matches 8 bases. V lost 7 bases, J lost 5 bases, and 12 bases stayed unmatched. Germline lookup yields CDR1 SGHVS and CDR2 FQNEAQ. The CDR3 is 15 amino acids. CDR3 sequence (DNA): TGTGCCAGCACCCTGGCCAGGGACAGGTGGGAGACCCAGTACTTC. Amino acid sequence: CASTLARDRWETQYF.

This clonotype was counted between two and nine times. The genes are TRBV7-7 and TRBJ2-5; tentative D call: TRBD1 (5 bases). This CDR3 comprises 13 residues. V was shortened by 5 bases and J by 2 bases, with 9 bases between the two germline ends. From germline, CDR1 is SSHAT and CDR2 FNYEAQ (reference sequence). Written as DNA, the CDR3 is TGTGCCAGCAGCCCGGACATACAAGAGACCCAGTACTTC. This translates into CASSPDIQETQYF.

This clonotype has more than one count but fewer than ten. The V gene is TRBV12-3 or TRBV12-4, the J gene TRBJ2-5; TRBD1 matches at 11 bases. Trimming took 2 bases from V and 4 from J; bases not matched to a gene: 3. This CDR3 is built from 15 residues. The DNA of the CDR3 is TGTGCCAGCAGTTTATGGACAGGGGGCCGAGAGACCCAGTACTTC. It is translated as CASSLWTGGRETQYF.

V gene TRBV24-1 combines with J gene TRBJ2-5; D assignment may be TRBD1 or TRBD2 (6 bases each). Near its end, the DNA agrees better with TRBJ2-1, so the J call may be wrong. There are 15 residues in the CDR3. Germline loops: CDR1 KGHDR, CDR2 SFDVKD. The CDR3 spells CATSDRGRVLNEQFF. In nucleotides, the CDR3 is TGTGCCACCAGTGATCGGGGGCGAGTGTTAAATGAGCAGTTCTTC.

The chain recombines TRBV7-2 with TRBJ1-1, with a possible D match to TRBD1 (5 bases). The CDR3 length is 12 residues. The germline V gene has CDR1 SGHTA and CDR2 FQGNSA. V dropped 5 bases and J dropped 10 bases, with 14 bases sitting between them. The CDR3: CASSLNRGPAFF. CDR3 DNA: TGTGCCAGCAGCCTAAATAGGGGTCCAGCTTTCTTT.

This clonotype occurred a few times. The genes are TRBV12-3 or TRBV12-4 and TRBJ1-1, with TRBD1 matching 9 bases. The CDR3 runs to 15 residues. V trimming: 5 bases; J trimming: 3 bases; junction bases outside the gene matches: 7. The CDR3 protein is CASSTGTGFYTEAFF. The CDR3 DNA follows: TGTGCCAGCAGTACCGGGACAGGGTTTTACACTGAAGCTTTCTTT.

Of note for this clonotype: Germline and junction disagree at one end, which may indicate a read error. V is TRBV20-1 and J is TRBJ2-4; D call uncertain. Germline lookup yields CDR1 DFQATT and CDR2 SNEGSKA (reference sequence). This CDR3 is 13 amino acids long. CDR3 protein: CSAREAAKNIQHF. For the CDR3, the DNA is TGCAGTGCTAGAGAGGCAGCCAAAAACATTCAACACTTC.

The sample holds a few counts of this clonotype. This rearrangement joins TRBV7-8 to TRBJ2-1; possibly TRBD1 for D (5 bases). The V and J ends lost 3 bases and 0 bases respectively, with 12 bases between them. This CDR3 is 16 amino acids long. Germline V gives CDR1 SGHVS, CDR2 FQNEAQ. CDR3 amino acids: CASSFYWGTSYNEQFF. The CDR3 coding sequence is TGTGCCAGCAGCTTTTACTGGGGCACCTCCTACAATGAGCAGTTCTTC.

The chain has TRBV15 and TRBJ2-5, with D perhaps TRBD2 (5 bases). The J call may be wrong; the DNA end is better matched by TRBJ2-7. The V gene's germline CDR1 is LNHNV and CDR2 YYDKDF (reference sequence). CDR3 length equals 13 residues. CDR3 nucleotide sequence: TGTGCCACCAGCAGAGAACTAGTCAACGAGCAGTACTTC. Protein sequence: CATSRELVNEQYF.

This clonotype was seen ten or more times. This rearrangement joins TRBV20-1 to TRBJ2-5; D gene unclear. The CDR3 covers 11 residues. Looked up from germline, CDR1 is DFQATT and CDR2 is SNEGSKA (reference sequence). V lost 3 bases, J lost 3 bases, and 5 bases lay in between. CDR3 protein: CSARAEETQYF. CDR3 coding DNA: TGCAGTGCTAGGGCGGAAGAGACCCAGTACTTC.

This clonotype was seen a handful of times. V usage is TRBV20-1 and J usage is TRBJ1-5; TRBD1 is a possible D gene (6 bases). The germline V gene encodes CDR1 DFQATT and CDR2 SNEGSKA (reference sequence). This CDR3 region has 14 residues. V lost 3 bases, J lost 2 bases, and 11 bases lay in between. CDR3 in amino acids: CSARGGIRNQPQHF. CDR3 DNA: TGCAGTGCTAGGGGGGGCATCCGCAATCAGCCCCAGCATTTT.

The chain joins TRBV11-3 to TRBJ2-7, with 7 bases that match TRBD1. Germline loops: CDR1 SGHNT, CDR2 YENEEA. The CDR3 is made up of 15 amino acids. With V trimmed by 5 bases and J by 4 bases, 11 bases remained unmatched. The chain's CDR3 is CASSPSPGQNYEQYV. The CDR3 DNA reads TGTGCCAGCAGCCCTTCCCCGGGACAGAATTACGAGCAGTACGTC.

This sequence joins TRBV28 and TRBJ2-7, with 7 bases fitting TRBD2. This CDR3 is 13 amino acids long. Germline V lookup: CDR1 MDHEN, CDR2 SYDVKM. Unmatched junction bases numbered 3, after V lost 5 bases and J lost 2 bases. CDR3 sequence reads: CASSGGGTYEQYF. CDR3 DNA sequence: TGTGCCAGCAGTGGGGGGGGTACCTACGAGCAGTACTTC. Full variable domain (missing parts from reference TRBV28 and TRBJ2-7): DVKVTQSSRYLVKRTGEKVFLECVQDMDHENMFWYRQDPGLGLRLIYFSYDVKMKEKGDIPEGYSVSREKKERFSLILESASTNQTSMYLCASSGGGTYEQYFGPGTRLTVT.

This clonotype turned up a few times. The chain joins TRBV3-1 to TRBJ2-7; D is uncertain. There are 13 residues in the CDR3. The V gene's germline CDR1 is LGHDT and CDR2 YNNKEL (reference sequence). The germline V and J ends were trimmed by 1 base and 5 bases, with 9 bases remaining between them. CDR3 DNA: TGTGCCAGCAGCCAAGTCTCCCGGAACGAGCAGTACTTC. This encodes CASSQVSRNEQYF.

The rearrangement joins TRBV20-1 to TRBJ2-7; 8 bases line up with TRBD1. The germline V gene encodes CDR1 DFQATT and CDR2 SNEGSKA (reference sequence). The CDR3 extends over 13 amino acids. With V trimmed by 6 bases and J by 0 bases, 4 bases remained unmatched. The CDR3 here is CSAKGQVSYEQYF. The CDR3 DNA is TGCAGTGCAAAGGGACAGGTCTCCTACGAGCAGTACTTC.

The chain has TRBV4-1 and TRBJ1-4; possible D gene TRBD1, 5 bases. V lost 2 bases and J lost 0, with 10 bases in between. The germline V gene encodes CDR1 MGHRA and CDR2 YSYEKL. This CDR3 is built from 16 residues. In DNA form, the CDR3 reads TGCGCCAGCAGCCAATGGGAGACAGCAACTAATGAAAAACTGTTTTTT. This encodes CASSQWETATNEKLFF.

About this clonotype: At one end, the junction sequence differs from germline, possibly due to a read error. The chain employs TRBV3-1 and TRBJ2-7; tentative D call: TRBD2 (5 bases). This CDR3 has 11 amino acids. The germline CDR1 and CDR2 sequences are LGHDT and YNNKEL (reference sequence). The CDR3 DNA follows: TGTGCCAGCAGCCTACCCGGGAATAAGGTCTTC. It codes for CASSLPGNKVF.

The genes are TRBV20-1 and TRBJ1-4, with D perhaps TRBD1 (5 bases). V was shortened by 6 bases and J by 5 bases, with 7 bases between the two germline ends. In germline, CDR1 is DFQATT, CDR2 SNEGSKA (reference sequence). The CDR3 contains 11 residues. CDR3 nucleotides: TGCAGTGCGGGGGTGAATGAAAAACTGTTTTTT. Translating gives CSAGVNEKLFF.

This chain joins TRBV6-2 or TRBV6-3 and TRBJ2-4; 9 positions match TRBD1. The CDR3 extends over 14 amino acids. Germline CDR1 MNHEY, CDR2 SVGEGT. J gave up 2 bases and V 6 bases, and 2 bases lay outside the gene matches. This CDR3 is CASRTGGSKNIQYF. The CDR3 nucleotides read TGTGCCAGCAGAACAGGGGGCTCCAAAAACATTCAGTACTTC.

This clonotype was detected only a few times. The chain combines TRBV20-1 with TRBJ2-1; tentatively, D is TRBD1 (5 bases). CDR1 is DFQATT and CDR2 is SNEGSKA in the germline V gene (reference sequence). The CDR3 extends over 16 amino acids. V was trimmed by 0 bases and J by 1 base, leaving 13 bases between them. This CDR3 reads CSARDPTAFSYNEQFF. The CDR3, as DNA: TGCAGTGCTAGAGATCCGACAGCGTTTTCCTACAATGAGCAGTTCTTC.

The table lists this clonotype with many counts. V is TRBV28 and J is TRBJ2-3, with 9 bases matching TRBD1. CDR3 length equals 14 residues. Germline CDR1 MDHEN, CDR2 SYDVKM. Unmatched junction bases numbered 5, after V lost 5 bases and J lost 5 bases. The CDR3 DNA reads as TGTGCCAGCAGTCCGGGACAGGGTTTAGATACGCAGTATTTT. As protein: CASSPGQGLDTQYF. Using reference TRBV28 and TRBJ2-3 for the parts outside the CDR3, the full variable domain is DVKVTQSSRYLVKRTGEKVFLECVQDMDHENMFWYRQDPGLGLRLIYFSYDVKMKEKGDIPEGYSVSREKKERFSLILESASTNQTSMYLCASSPGQGLDTQYFGPGTRLTVL.

The chain joins TRBV12-3 or TRBV12-4 to TRBJ1-2; 10 bases match TRBD1. The trim removed 7 bases at V and 4 bases at J, leaving 6 bases unmatched. This CDR3 has 14 amino acids. The CDR3 loop reads CASTMTGGGYGYTF. Here the CDR3 DNA reads TGTGCCAGCACGATGACAGGGGGCGGCTATGGCTACACCTTC.